A selection of T cell receptor beta chains follows, all from one sample in a study of T cell responses to AZD1222 COVID-19 vaccine. The data were produced by immunoSEQ multiplex PCR, yet TCRdb's version contains in-frame clones alone and is incomplete. The sample carries 200,000 or so clones, approximately 93% recorded once. The sequenced sample was peripheral blood, obtained 28 days after the second AZD1222 dose. These receptors came from an adult who received the AZD1222 COVID-19 vaccine. Each CDR3 is given with its conserved first and last residue. The size of a clone is reported for some rows only, either as once, few or many, or as a class for expanded clones.

TRBJ1-2 | NA | TRBV5-4 | CASSLEGGTANYGYTF
TRBJ1-2 | few | TRBV6-5 | CASSLGQGDGYTF
TRBJ2-7 | NA | TRBV18 | CASSPPAGYLREQYF
TRBJ2-1 | NA | TRBV29-1 | CSVEPTGRTGVLNEQFF
TRBJ1-4 | NA | TRBV2 | CASSEIRGSANEKLFF
TRBJ2-1 | NA | TRBV5-1 | CASSFRGSNYNEQFF
TRBJ1-2 | NA | TRBV4-1 | CASSQGNRGSLHYGYTF
TRBJ2-1 | NA | TRBV4-3 | CASSQDRDTYNEQFF
TRBJ1-1 | NA | TRBV2 | CASIVGGALNTEAFF
TRBJ2-3 | NA | TRBV18 | CASSPVTSGGNTDTQYF
TRBJ2-2 | NA | TRBV7-3 | CASSLMATTNTGELFF
TRBJ1-1 | NA | TRBV6-6 | CATRWTAENTEAFF
TRBJ2-2 | NA | TRBV3-1/TRBV3-2 | CASSQVPGAGELFF
TRBJ1-5 | NA | TRBV10-3 | CAISESGDRGQPQHF
TRBJ1-4 | NA | TRBV6-5 | CASRFGNEKLFF
TRBJ1-2 | NA | TRBV5-6 | CASSLGQGPRGYTF
TRBJ2-5 | NA | TRBV19 | CASSARELQETQYF
TRBJ1-3 | once | TRBV11-2 | CASSLRSSGSGNTIYF
TRBJ2-5 | NA | TRBV28 | CASTFRTGRFGTQYF
TRBJ2-1 | NA | TRBV7-9 | CASSPERSNEQFF
TRBJ2-7 | few | TRBV27 | CASSLRARGSYEQYF
TRBJ1-2 | once | TRBV4-1 | CASSQGWEGGYTF
TRBJ1-2 | NA | TRBV6-1 | CASRTQMTANYGYTF
TRBJ1-5 | NA | TRBV24-1 | CATSEGTQPQHF
TRBJ1-2 | NA | TRBV6-5 | CASRQGNNYGYTF
TRBJ2-2 | NA | TRBV10-3 | CAISDSTGELFF
TRBJ2-1 | NA | TRBV28 | CASSFSGGVNEQFF
TRBJ1-1 | few | TRBV9 | CASSVGDRGESTEAFF